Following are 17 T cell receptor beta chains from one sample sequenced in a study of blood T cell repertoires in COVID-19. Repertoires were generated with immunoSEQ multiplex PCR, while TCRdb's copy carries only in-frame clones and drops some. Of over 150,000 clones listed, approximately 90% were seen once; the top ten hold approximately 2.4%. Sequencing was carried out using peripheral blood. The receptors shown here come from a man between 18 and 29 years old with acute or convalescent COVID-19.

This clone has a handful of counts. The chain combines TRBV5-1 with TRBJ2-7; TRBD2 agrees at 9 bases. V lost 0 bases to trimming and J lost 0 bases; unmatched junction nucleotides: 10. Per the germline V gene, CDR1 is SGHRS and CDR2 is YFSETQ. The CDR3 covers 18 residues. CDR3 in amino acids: CASSLEFGLAGSSYEQYF. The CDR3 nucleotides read TGCGCCAGCAGCTTGGAGTTCGGGCTAGCGGGAAGCTCCTACGAGCAGTACTTC. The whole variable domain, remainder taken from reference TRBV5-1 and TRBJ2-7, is KAGVTQTPRYLIKTRGQQVTLSCSPISGHRSVSWYQQTPGQGLQFLFEYFSETQRNKGNFPGRFSGRQFSNSRSEMNVSTLELGDSALYLCASSLEFGLAGSSYEQYFGPGTRLTVT.

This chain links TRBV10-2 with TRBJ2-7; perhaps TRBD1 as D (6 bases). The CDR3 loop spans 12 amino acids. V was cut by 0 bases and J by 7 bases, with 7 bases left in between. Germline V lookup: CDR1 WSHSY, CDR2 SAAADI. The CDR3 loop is CASSESRGEQYF. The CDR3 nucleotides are TGCGCCAGCAGTGAGTCAAGGGGGGAGCAGTACTTC.

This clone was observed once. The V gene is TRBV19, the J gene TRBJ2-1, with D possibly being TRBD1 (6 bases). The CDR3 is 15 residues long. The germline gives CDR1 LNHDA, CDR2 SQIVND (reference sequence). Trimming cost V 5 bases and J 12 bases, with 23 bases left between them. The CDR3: CASSFTEWDNSRQFF. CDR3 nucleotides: TGTGCCAGTAGTTTTACCGAATGGGACAACTCGCGGCAGTTCTTC.

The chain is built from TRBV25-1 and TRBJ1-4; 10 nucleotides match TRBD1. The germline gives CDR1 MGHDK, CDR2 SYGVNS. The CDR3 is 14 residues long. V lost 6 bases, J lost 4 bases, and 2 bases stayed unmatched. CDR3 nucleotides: TGTGCCAGCAGGGACAGGGGGATTAATGAAAAACTGTTTTTT. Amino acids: CASRDRGINEKLFF.

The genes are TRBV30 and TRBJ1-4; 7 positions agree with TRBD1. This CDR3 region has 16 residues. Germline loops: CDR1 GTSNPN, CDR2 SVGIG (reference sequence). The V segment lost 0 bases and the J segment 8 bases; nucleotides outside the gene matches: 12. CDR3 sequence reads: CAWSVRQGLGGEKLFF. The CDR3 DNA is TGTGCCTGGAGTGTACGACAGGGCCTTGGAGGCGAAAAACTGTTTTTT.

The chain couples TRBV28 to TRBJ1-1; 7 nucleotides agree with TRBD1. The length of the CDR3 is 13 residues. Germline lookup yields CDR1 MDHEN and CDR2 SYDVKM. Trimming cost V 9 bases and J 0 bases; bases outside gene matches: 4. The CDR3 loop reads CASTGEMNTEAFF. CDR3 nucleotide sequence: TGTGCCAGTACAGGGGAAATGAACACTGAAGCTTTCTTT.

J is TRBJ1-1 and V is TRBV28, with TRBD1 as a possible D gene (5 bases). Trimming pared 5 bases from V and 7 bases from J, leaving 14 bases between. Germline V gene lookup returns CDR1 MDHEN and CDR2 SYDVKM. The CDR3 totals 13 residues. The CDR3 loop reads CASSPSRGYEAFF. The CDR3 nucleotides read TGTGCCAGCAGTCCATCGCGGGGCTATGAAGCTTTCTTT.

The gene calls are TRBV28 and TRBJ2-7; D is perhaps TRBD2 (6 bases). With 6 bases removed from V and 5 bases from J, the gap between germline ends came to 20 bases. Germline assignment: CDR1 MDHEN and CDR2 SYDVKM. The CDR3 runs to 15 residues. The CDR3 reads CASSQIPTWTNEQYF. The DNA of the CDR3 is TGTGCCAGCAGCCAAATTCCGACTTGGACTAACGAGCAGTACTTC. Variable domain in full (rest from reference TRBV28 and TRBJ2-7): DVKVTQSSRYLVKRTGEKVFLECVQDMDHENMFWYRQDPGLGLRLIYFSYDVKMKEKGDIPEGYSVSREKKERFSLILESASTNQTSMYLCASSQIPTWTNEQYFGPGTRLTVT.

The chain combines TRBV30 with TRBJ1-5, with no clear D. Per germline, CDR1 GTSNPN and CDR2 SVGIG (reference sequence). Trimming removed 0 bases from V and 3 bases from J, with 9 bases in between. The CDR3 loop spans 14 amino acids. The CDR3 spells CAWSVGQANQPQHF. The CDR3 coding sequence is TGTGCCTGGAGTGTAGGCCAGGCCAATCAGCCCCAGCATTTT.

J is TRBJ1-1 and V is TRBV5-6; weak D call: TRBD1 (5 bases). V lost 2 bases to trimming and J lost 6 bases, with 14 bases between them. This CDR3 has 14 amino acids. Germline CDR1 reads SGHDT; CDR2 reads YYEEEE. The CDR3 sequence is CASSFGTGMAEAFF. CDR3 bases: TGTGCCAGCAGCTTCGGAACAGGAATGGCTGAAGCTTTCTTT.

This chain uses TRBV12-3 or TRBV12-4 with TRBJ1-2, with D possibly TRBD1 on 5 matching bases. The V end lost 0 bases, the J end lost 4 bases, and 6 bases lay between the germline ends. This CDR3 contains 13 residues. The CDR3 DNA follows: TGTGCCAGCAGTTTAGCAAGGGGCTATGGCTACACCTTC. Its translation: CASSLARGYGYTF.

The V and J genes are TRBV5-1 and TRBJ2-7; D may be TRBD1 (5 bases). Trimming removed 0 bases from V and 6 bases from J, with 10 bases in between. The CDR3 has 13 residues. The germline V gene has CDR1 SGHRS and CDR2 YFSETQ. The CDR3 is CASSLDPTVEQYF. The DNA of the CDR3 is TGCGCCAGCAGCTTGGATCCGACAGTCGAGCAGTACTTC.

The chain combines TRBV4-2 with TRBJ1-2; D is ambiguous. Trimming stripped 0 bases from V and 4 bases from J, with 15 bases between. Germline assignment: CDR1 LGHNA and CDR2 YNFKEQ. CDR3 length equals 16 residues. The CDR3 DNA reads TGTGCCAGCAGCCAAGATGGAGGCAAATCGAGCTATGGCTACACCTTC. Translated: CASSQDGGKSSYGYTF.

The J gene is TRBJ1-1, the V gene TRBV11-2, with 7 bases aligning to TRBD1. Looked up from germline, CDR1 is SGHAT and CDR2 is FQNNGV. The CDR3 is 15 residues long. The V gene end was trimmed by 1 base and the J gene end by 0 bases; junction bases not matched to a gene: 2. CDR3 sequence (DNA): TGTGCCAGCAGCTTAGGACAGGGATTGAACACTGAAGCTTTCTTT. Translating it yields CASSLGQGLNTEAFF.

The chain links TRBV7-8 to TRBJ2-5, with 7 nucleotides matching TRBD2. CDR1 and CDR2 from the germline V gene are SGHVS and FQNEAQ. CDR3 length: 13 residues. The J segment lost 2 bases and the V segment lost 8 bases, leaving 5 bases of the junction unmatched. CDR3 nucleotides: TGTGCCAGCCGGAGGGGACTACAAGAGACCCAGTACTTC. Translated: CASRRGLQETQYF.

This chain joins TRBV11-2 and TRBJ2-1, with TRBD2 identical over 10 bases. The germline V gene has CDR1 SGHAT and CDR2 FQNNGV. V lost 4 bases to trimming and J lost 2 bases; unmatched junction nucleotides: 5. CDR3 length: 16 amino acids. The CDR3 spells CASSSPAGGTYNEQFF. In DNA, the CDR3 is TGTGCCAGCAGCTCCCCAGCGGGAGGGACCTACAATGAGCAGTTCTTC.

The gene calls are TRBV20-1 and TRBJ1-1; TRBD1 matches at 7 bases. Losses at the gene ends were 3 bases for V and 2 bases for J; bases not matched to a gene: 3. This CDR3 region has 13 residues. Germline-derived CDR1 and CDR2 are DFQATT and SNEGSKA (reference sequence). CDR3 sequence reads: CSASNRGNTEAFF. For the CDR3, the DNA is TGCAGTGCTAGTAACAGGGGTAACACTGAAGCTTTCTTT.